Listed here are 11 T cell receptor beta chains from one sample, sequenced in a study of a mutant IDH1 vaccine in newly diagnosed glioma. Time point indicated: baseline, week 1 (first vaccination visit). Treatment described: pre-vaccination baseline after standard-of-care therapy. This table comes from immunoSEQ multiplex PCR, and its TCRdb copy is limited to in-frame clones, with some not included. Altogether approximately 100,000 clones are present, approximately 90% being singletons, with the ten largest covering around 0.6%. Specimen: PBMCs, collected from a glioma patient treated with radiotherapy, temozolomide or both. The receptor source for this set is a woman in her 50s with glioma.

This clone has just one count. This chain links TRBV14 with TRBJ2-3, with D perhaps TRBD1 (5 bases). This CDR3 contains 17 residues. V gave up 2 bases and J gave up 1 base, with 16 bases separating them. The germline gives CDR1 SGHDN, CDR2 FVKESK. DNA for the CDR3: TGTGCCAGCAGCCAAAATCCCGACAGATATGGCACAGATACGCAGTATTTT. Amino acid sequence: CASSQNPDRYGTDTQYF. The full variable domain, rest sourced from reference TRBV14 and TRBJ2-3, is EAGVTQFPSHSVIEKGQTVTLRCDPISGHDNLYWYRRVMGKEIKFLLHFVKESKQDESGMPNNRFLAERTGGTYSTLKVQPAELEDSGVYFCASSQNPDRYGTDTQYFGPGTRLTVL.

CDR3 nucleotide sequence: TGTGCCAGCAGTGAAGACAGAACTGGGGCCAACGTCCTGACTTTC. This sequence encodes CASSEDRTGANVLTF. This sequence joins TRBV28 and TRBJ2-6; tentatively, D is TRBD1 (5 bases). The germline V and J ends were trimmed by 5 bases and 2 bases, with 10 bases remaining between them. The CDR3 has 15 residues. Looked up from germline, CDR1 is MDHEN and CDR2 is SYDVKM.

This clone appeared once. The chain employs TRBV6-1 and TRBJ2-3; 8 positions agree with TRBD1. V lost 7 bases, J lost 6 bases, and 6 bases stayed unmatched. Germline CDR1 reads MNHNS; CDR2 reads SASEGT. There are 13 residues in the CDR3. CDR3 sequence (DNA): TGTGCCAGCAACCTTGACAGGGGTGATACGCAGTATTTT. This sequence encodes CASNLDRGDTQYF.

This clone was seen a handful of times. This sequence joins TRBV7-9 and TRBJ1-3; D is unresolved. Germline loops: CDR1 SEHNR, CDR2 FQNEAQ (reference sequence). CDR3 size: 13 residues. The germline V and J ends were trimmed by 4 bases and 1 base, with 5 bases remaining between them. CDR3 bases: TGTGCCAGCAGCTCCCTTTCTGGAAACACCATATATTTT. Its protein product is CASSSLSGNTIYF.

This sequence joins TRBV7-3 and TRBJ2-5; D is perhaps TRBD2 (6 bases). CDR1 SGHTA and CDR2 FQGTGA come from the germline V gene. Deletions cut 6 bases from V and 4 bases from J, with 18 bases between. The CDR3 covers 15 residues. The CDR3 DNA reads as TGTGCCAGCAGTACTGCACCGGGACTTGGAGAGACCCAGTACTTC. The encoded protein is CASSTAPGLGETQYF.

The rearrangement links TRBV21-1 to TRBJ2-7; the table assigns TRBD2, which was not confirmed against the DNA. TRBV21-1 is a documented pseudogene. This CDR3 is built from 19 residues. The chain's CDR3 is CASSPRTERTGTSIYEQYF. CDR3 sequence (DNA): TGTGCCAGCAGCCCCCGGACAGAAAGGACCGGGACTAGTATCTACGAGCAGTACTTC.

This clone was seen once. The genes are TRBV18 and TRBJ2-5; tentatively, D is TRBD1 (5 bases). The DNA end favors TRBJ2-7, so the J call may be wrong. The CDR3 length is 15 residues. Germline assignment: CDR1 KGHSH and CDR2 LQKENI. This CDR3 reads CASSPEQASSYEQYF. CDR3 DNA: TGTGCCAGCTCACCAGAACAGGCAAGCTCCTACGAGCAGTACTTC.

This clone was observed a handful of times. The chain employs TRBV7-9 and TRBJ1-2, with D possibly matching TRBD1 (5 bases). There are 15 residues in the CDR3. From germline, CDR1 is SEHNR and CDR2 FQNEAQ (reference sequence). V was trimmed by 3 bases and J by 4 bases, leaving 15 bases between them. CDR3 protein: CASSFSDSFVYGYTF. The CDR3, as DNA: TGTGCCAGCAGCTTTTCCGACAGTTTCGTCTATGGCTACACCTTC.

The chain has TRBV28 and TRBJ2-7; 7 bases fit TRBD2. CDR1 MDHEN and CDR2 SYDVKM come from the germline V gene. J lost 0 bases, V lost 8 bases, and 7 bases had no gene match. CDR3 length: 14 amino acids. CDR3 DNA: TGTGCCAGCGTGGAGGGCGGGAGCTCCTACGAGCAGTACTTC. Protein product: CASVEGGSSYEQYF.

This clone has only a few counts. The chain couples TRBV6-1 to TRBJ2-4; D not resolved. Trimming left V 7 bases short and J 1 base short, with 8 bases between. The CDR3 covers 13 residues. Germline CDR1 and CDR2: MNHNS and SASEGT. CDR3 sequence: CASTARAKNIQYF. The DNA of the CDR3 is TGTGCCAGCACGGCCAGGGCCAAAAACATTCAGTACTTC.

The chain combines TRBV18 with TRBJ1-5, with no clear D. V was pared by 3 bases and J by 1 base, with 1 base between. In germline, CDR1 is KGHSH, CDR2 LQKENI. The CDR3 is 12 amino acids. CDR3 sequence (DNA): TGTGCCAGCTCACCGAGCAATCAGCCCCAGCATTTT. Protein: CASSPSNQPQHF.